The 2 T cell receptor beta chains listed next were all sequenced from one sample in a study of cytomegalovirus exposure and HLA in healthy donors. 60 Vbeta and 13 Jbeta primers were used in PCR. Assay used: immunoSEQ multiplex PCR; TCRdb lists only in-frame clones, some missing. The profile covers fewer than 200,000 clones, with 80% to 85% appearing a single time and around 2.4% taken by the ten largest. The sample comprised PBMCs. These receptors were obtained from a woman aged 25 to 39 in good health and CMV-seronegative.

The chain is built from TRBV29-1 and TRBJ2-3; TRBD1 might be the D (6 bases). This CDR3 contains 12 residues. Between the trimmed V and J ends, which lost 8 bases and 1 base, there was a span of 10 bases. Germline-derived CDR1 and CDR2 are SQVTM and ANQGSEA. The CDR3 region has the DNA TGCAGCTCCAGGGGTGGCACAGATACGCAGTATTTT. Its translation: CSSRGGTDTQYF.

The V call is TRBV11-1, the J call TRBJ2-1, with TRBD2 as a possible D gene (6 bases). The CDR3 covers 15 residues. The V and J ends lost 0 bases and 4 bases respectively, with 10 bases between them. CDR1 and CDR2 (germline): SGHAT, FQDESV (reference sequence). The CDR3 is CASSLARAGYNEQFF. The CDR3 DNA reads as TGTGCCAGCAGCTTAGCGAGGGCGGGATACAATGAGCAGTTCTTC.